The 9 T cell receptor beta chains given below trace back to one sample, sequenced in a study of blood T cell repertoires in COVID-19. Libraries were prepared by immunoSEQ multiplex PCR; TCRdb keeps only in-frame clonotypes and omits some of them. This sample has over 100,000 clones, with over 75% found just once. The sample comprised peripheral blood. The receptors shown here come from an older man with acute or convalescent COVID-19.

The CDR3 DNA is TGTGCCAGCAGCAGGGGAGGGATGAACACTGAAGCTTTCTTT. Its translation: CASSRGGMNTEAFF. This rearrangement joins TRBV11-3 to TRBJ1-1, with TRBD1 as a possible D gene (5 bases). CDR3 length: 14 amino acids. The V and J ends lost 5 bases and 0 bases respectively, with 10 bases between them. Germline V gene sequence: CDR1 SGHNT, CDR2 YENEEA.

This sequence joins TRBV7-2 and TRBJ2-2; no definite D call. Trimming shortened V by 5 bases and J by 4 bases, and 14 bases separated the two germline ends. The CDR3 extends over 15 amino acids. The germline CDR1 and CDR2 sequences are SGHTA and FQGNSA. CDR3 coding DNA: TGTGCCAGCAGCCCCTGGAGATGGAGCACCGGGGAGCTGTTTTTT. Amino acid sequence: CASSPWRWSTGELFF.

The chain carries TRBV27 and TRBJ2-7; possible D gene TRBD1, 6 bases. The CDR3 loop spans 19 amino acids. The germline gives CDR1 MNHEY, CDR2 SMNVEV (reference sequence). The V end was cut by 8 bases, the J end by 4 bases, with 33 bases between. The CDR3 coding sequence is TGTGCCAGCCTCGGTACTATAATTCGGCGGACAGTTCGAAATTACGAGCAGTACTTC. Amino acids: CASLGTIIRRTVRNYEQYF.

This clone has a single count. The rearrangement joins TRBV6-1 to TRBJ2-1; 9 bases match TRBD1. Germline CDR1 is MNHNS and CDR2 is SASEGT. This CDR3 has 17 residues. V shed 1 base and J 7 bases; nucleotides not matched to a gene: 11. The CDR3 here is CASSEVVRTGVGNEQFF. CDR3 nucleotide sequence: TGTGCCAGCAGTGAAGTCGTCAGGACAGGGGTCGGGAATGAGCAGTTCTTC.

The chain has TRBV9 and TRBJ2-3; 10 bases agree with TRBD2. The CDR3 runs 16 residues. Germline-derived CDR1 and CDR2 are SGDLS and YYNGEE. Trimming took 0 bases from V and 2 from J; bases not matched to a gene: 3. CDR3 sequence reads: CASSVVLAGTTDTQYF. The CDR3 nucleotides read TGTGCCAGCAGCGTAGTACTAGCGGGGACCACAGATACGCAGTATTTT.

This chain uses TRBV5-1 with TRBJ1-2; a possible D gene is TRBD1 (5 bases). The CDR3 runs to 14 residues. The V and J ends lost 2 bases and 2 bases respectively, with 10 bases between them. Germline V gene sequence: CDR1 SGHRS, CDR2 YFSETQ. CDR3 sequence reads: CASSLDRPNYGYTF. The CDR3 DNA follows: TGCGCCAGCAGCTTAGACAGACCGAACTATGGCTACACCTTC.

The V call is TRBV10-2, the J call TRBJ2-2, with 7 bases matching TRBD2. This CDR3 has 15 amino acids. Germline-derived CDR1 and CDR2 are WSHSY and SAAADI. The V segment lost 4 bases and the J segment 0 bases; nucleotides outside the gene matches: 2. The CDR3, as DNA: TGCGCCAGCAGTGTGGGGGGGGCGAACACCGGGGAGCTGTTTTTT. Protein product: CASSVGGANTGELFF.

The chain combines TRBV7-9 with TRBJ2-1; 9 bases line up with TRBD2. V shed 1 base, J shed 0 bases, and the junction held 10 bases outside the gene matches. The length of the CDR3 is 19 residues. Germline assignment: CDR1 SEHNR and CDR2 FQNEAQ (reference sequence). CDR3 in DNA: TGTGCCAGCAGCTTAGGCGGGGGACTAGCTCAAGGCTCCTACAATGAGCAGTTCTTC. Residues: CASSLGGGLAQGSYNEQFF.

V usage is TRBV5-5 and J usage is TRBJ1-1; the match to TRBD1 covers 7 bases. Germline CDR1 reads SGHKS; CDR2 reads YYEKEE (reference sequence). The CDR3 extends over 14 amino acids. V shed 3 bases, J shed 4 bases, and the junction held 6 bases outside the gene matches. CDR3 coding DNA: TGTGCCAGCAGCTCTCGACAGGGAAGCACTGAAGCTTTCTTT. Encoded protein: CASSSRQGSTEAFF.